The present TCR beta chain was sequenced within a study of T cell responses to AZD1222 COVID-19 vaccine. Background on the study: Pooled together were second doses at about 4 or about 12 weeks.

The V and J ends lost 5 bases and 0 bases respectively, with 7 bases between them. The CDR3 runs to 14 residues. Germline lookup yields CDR1 KGHDR and CDR2 SFDVKD. Study-level points and caveats: Among AZD1222 vaccinees, only 5 to 7 were seropositive at baseline. Repertoire sampling happened only post peak T cell response.

With respect to this clone: Its antigen is unknown.

Generated by immunoSEQ multiplex PCR, the TCRdb table keeps only in-frame clones and is missing some. The sample has roughly 160,000 clones, more than 70% seen once. The chain carries TRBV24-1 and TRBJ1-5; D remains unclear. This sequence was found in an adult in good health. This material consisted of peripheral blood, taken on day 0 of AZD1222 vaccination. The CDR3: CATSGKASNQPQHF. CDR3 coding DNA: TGTGCCACCAGTGGAAAGGCTAGCAATCAGCCCCAGCATTTT.